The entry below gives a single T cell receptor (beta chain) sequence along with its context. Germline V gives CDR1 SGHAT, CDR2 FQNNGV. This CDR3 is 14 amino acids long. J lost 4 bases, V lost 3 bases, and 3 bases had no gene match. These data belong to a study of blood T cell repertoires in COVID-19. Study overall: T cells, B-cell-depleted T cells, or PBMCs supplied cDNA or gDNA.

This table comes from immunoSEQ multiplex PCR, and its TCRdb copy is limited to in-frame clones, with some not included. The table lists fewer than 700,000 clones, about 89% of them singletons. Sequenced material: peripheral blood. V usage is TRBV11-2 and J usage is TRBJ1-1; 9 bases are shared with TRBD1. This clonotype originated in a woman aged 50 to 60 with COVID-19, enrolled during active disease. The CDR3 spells CASSFQTGGTEAFF. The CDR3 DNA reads TGTGCCAGCAGCTTCCAGACAGGGGGCACTGAAGCTTTCTTT.